Below, 24 T cell receptor beta chains from the same sample are listed, as sequenced in a study of CD8 T cells in Susac syndrome. Random hexamers primed reverse transcription of roughly 0.5 to 1 ug RNA. MiXCR, run by TCRdb on the immunoSEQ multiplex PCR reads, gives a single entry per CDR3 protein. The sample holds under 350,000 distinct CDR3 sequences, 92% seen once. The sequenced sample consisted of CD4+ T cells from PBMCs. All receptors come from a human donor with multiple sclerosis.

The chain is built from TRBV5-1 and TRBJ2-5; D unresolved. The CDR3 runs 13 residues. The germline V and J ends were trimmed by 4 bases and 1 base, with 8 bases remaining between them. From germline, CDR1 is SGHRS and CDR2 YFSETQ. CDR3 sequence reads: CASSPSFQETQYF. The CDR3 DNA reads as TGCGCCAGCAGCCCCTCCTTCCAAGAGACCCAGTACTTC.

The rearrangement links TRBV4-2 to TRBJ2-5; D unclear. Trimming shortened V by 3 bases and J by 1 base, and 12 bases separated the two germline ends. CDR1 is LGHNA and CDR2 is YNFKEQ in the germline V gene. The CDR3 contains 15 residues. The CDR3 nucleotides are TGTGCCAGCAGCCAGCCCCAGCACCTCCAAGAGACCCAGTACTTC. Protein product: CASSQPQHLQETQYF.

The chain employs TRBV12-3 or TRBV12-4 and TRBJ1-3; D unclear. The V and J ends lost 3 bases and 0 bases respectively, with 9 bases between them. CDR3 length: 15 amino acids. The CDR3 loop reads CASSLASISGNTIYF. The CDR3 bases are TGTGCCAGCAGTTTGGCCAGCATCTCTGGAAACACCATATATTTT.

V and J are TRBV7-2 and TRBJ1-2, with no clear D. V lost 3 bases to trimming and J lost 8 bases, with 13 bases between them. The CDR3 spans 13 residues. Germline CDR1 and CDR2: SGHTA and FQGNSA. CDR3 sequence: CASSLEASRGYTF. The CDR3 nucleotides read TGTGCCAGCAGCTTGGAGGCCTCAAGAGGCTACACCTTC.

The V gene is TRBV6-5, the J gene TRBJ1-2, with D possibly TRBD1 on 6 matching bases. V lost 7 bases, J lost 2 bases, and 11 bases lay in between. CDR1 and CDR2 from the germline V gene are MNHEY and SVGAGI. The CDR3 sequence is 13 residues long. Here the CDR3 reads CASMDSSNYGYTF. The CDR3 coding sequence is TGTGCCAGCATGGACAGCTCCAACTATGGCTACACCTTC.

The CDR3 is CASAPVGSSYNEQFF. CDR3 sequence (DNA): TGTGCCAGCGCCCCCGTCGGGAGCTCCTACAATGAGCAGTTCTTC. The chain recombines TRBV27 with TRBJ2-1; tentatively, D is TRBD2 (6 bases). This CDR3 region has 15 residues. Trimming pared 8 bases from V and 0 bases from J, leaving 14 bases between. From germline, CDR1 is MNHEY and CDR2 SMNVEV (reference sequence).

This clonotype appeared once. This chain connects TRBV7-9 to TRBJ2-5; D remains unclear. There are 13 residues in the CDR3. CDR1 and CDR2 from the germline V gene are SEHNR and FQNEAQ (reference sequence). Trimming shortened V by 4 bases and J by 5 bases, and 11 bases separated the two germline ends. CDR3 loop: CASSSDPGETQYF. CDR3 nucleotides: TGTGCCAGCAGCTCCGACCCCGGTGAGACCCAGTACTTC.

The chain recombines TRBV5-1 with TRBJ2-3; D call uncertain. This CDR3 has 16 amino acids. Germline CDR1 and CDR2: SGHRS and YFSETQ. V lost 4 bases, J lost 0 bases, and 15 bases lay in between. The CDR3 loop is CASSPPVDSSTDTQYF. The CDR3 coding sequence is TGCGCCAGCAGCCCCCCAGTTGACTCCAGCACAGATACGCAGTATTTT.

This clonotype was picked up one time. The V and J genes are TRBV6-5 and TRBJ1-1; D remains unclear. This CDR3 spans 13 amino acids. The germline gives CDR1 MNHEY, CDR2 SVGAGI. Trimming removed 4 bases from V and 5 bases from J, with 11 bases in between. As DNA, the CDR3 is TGTGCCAGCAGTTTATTCCGGAGTACTGAAGCTTTCTTT. The encoded protein is CASSLFRSTEAFF.

This sequence joins TRBV3-1 and TRBJ2-2; TRBD1 aligns across 10 bases. The CDR3 runs 15 residues. V was pared by 2 bases and J by 6 bases, with 3 bases of the junction left unmatched. Germline loops: CDR1 LGHDT, CDR2 YNNKEL (reference sequence). In DNA, the CDR3 is TGTGCCAGCAGCCAATGGGACAGGGGACCCGGGGAGCTGTTTTTT. Its protein product is CASSQWDRGPGELFF.

This rearrangement joins TRBV27 to TRBJ1-1; TRBD1 aligns across 7 bases. The V gene end was trimmed by 6 bases and the J gene end by 1 base; junction bases not matched to a gene: 5. Germline CDR1 reads MNHEY; CDR2 reads SMNVEV (reference sequence). There are 14 residues in the CDR3. Written as DNA, the CDR3 is TGTGCCAGCAGGCTACAGGGGAAGAACACTGAAGCTTTCTTT. This translates into CASRLQGKNTEAFF.

This clonotype was recorded once. This chain joins TRBV5-1 and TRBJ2-4; 7 nucleotides line up with TRBD1. The CDR3 runs to 14 residues. V trimming: 3 bases; J trimming: 9 bases; junction bases outside the gene matches: 9. The germline V gene has CDR1 SGHRS and CDR2 YFSETQ. In DNA, the CDR3 is TGCGCCAGCAGCTCGTCGGGACAGCGTAGCATTCAGTACTTC. As protein: CASSSSGQRSIQYF.

The chain carries TRBV6-5 and TRBJ1-5; weak D call: TRBD1 (5 bases). Germline CDR1 reads MNHEY; CDR2 reads SVGAGI. V dropped 5 bases and J dropped 7 bases, with 15 bases sitting between them. CDR3 size: 14 residues. CDR3 amino acids: CASSNSGDGQPQHF. CDR3 DNA sequence: TGTGCCAGCAGTAATTCGGGGGATGGACAGCCCCAGCATTTT.

J is TRBJ1-1 and V is TRBV28, with 9 bases that match TRBD1. Germline assignment: CDR1 MDHEN and CDR2 SYDVKM. This CDR3 spans 17 amino acids. Trimming removed 5 bases from V and 1 base from J; junction bases left unmatched: 11. This CDR3 reads CASSTIGTGKGNTEAFF. DNA of the CDR3: TGTGCCAGCAGTACGATCGGGACAGGGAAGGGGAACACTGAAGCTTTCTTT.

This chain uses TRBV5-1 with TRBJ2-1; possibly TRBD1 or TRBD2 for D (7 bases each). This CDR3 region has 15 residues. Deletions cut 4 bases from V and 0 bases from J, with 11 bases between. Germline CDR1 reads SGHRS; CDR2 reads YFSETQ. CDR3 sequence (DNA): TGCGCCAGCAGCCAGGGGGGGGTCTCCTACAATGAGCAGTTCTTC. Translating it yields CASSQGGVSYNEQFF.

The CDR3 spells CSAQTPGLGQETQYF. The CDR3 region has the DNA TGCAGTGCTCAGACTCCGGGACTAGGGCAAGAGACCCAGTACTTC. The chain employs TRBV20-1 and TRBJ2-5, with 8 bases aligning to TRBD2. J was trimmed by 2 bases and V by 5 bases; bases with no gene match: 10. This CDR3 is built from 15 residues. Germline lookup yields CDR1 DFQATT and CDR2 SNEGSKA (reference sequence).

The gene calls are TRBV9 and TRBJ2-7; either TRBD1 or TRBD2 may fit D (5 bases each). The CDR3 runs to 15 residues. Trimming took off 4 bases at V and 0 bases at J, with 14 bases between the two ends. Germline V gene lookup returns CDR1 SGDLS and CDR2 YYNGEE. CDR3 coding DNA: TGTGCCAGCAGCTCAATGGGGACCCCCTCCTACGAGCAGTACTTC. The encoded protein is CASSSMGTPSYEQYF.

V is TRBV4-1 and J is TRBJ2-2; tentatively, D is TRBD2 (5 bases). CDR3 length: 17 residues. V dropped 0 bases and J dropped 3 bases, with 14 bases sitting between them. Germline values: CDR1 MGHRA, CDR2 YSYEKL. The CDR3, as DNA: TGCGCCAGCAGCCAAGATCTGATAGCGAGTTACACCGGGGAGCTGTTTTTT. Residues: CASSQDLIASYTGELFF.

The rearrangement links TRBV5-4 to TRBJ2-7, with TRBD2 matching over 7 bases. V shed 4 bases and J 7 bases; nucleotides not matched to a gene: 14. Per the germline V gene, CDR1 is SGHNT and CDR2 is YYREEE (reference sequence). The CDR3 length is 15 residues. This CDR3 reads CASSRLAATLEEQYF. CDR3 DNA sequence: TGTGCCAGCAGCCGTCTAGCGGCGACGTTGGAGGAGCAGTACTTC. Filled out from reference TRBV5-4 and TRBJ2-7, the complete variable domain reads ETGVTQSPTHLIKTRGQQVTLRCSSQSGHNTVSWYQQALGQGPQFIFQYYREEENGRGNFPPRFSGLQFPNYSSELNVNALELDDSALYLCASSRLAATLEEQYFGPGTRLTVT.

In its sample, this clonotype was seen once. This rearrangement joins TRBV15 to TRBJ2-1; D is uncertain. This CDR3 has 17 amino acids. Trimming left V 2 bases short and J 8 bases short, with 22 bases between. The germline gives CDR1 LNHNV, CDR2 YYDKDF (reference sequence). CDR3 DNA sequence: TGTGCCACCAGCAGAATCAACAGCATCAGAAGGTACGATGAGCAGTTCTTC. Its translation: CATSRINSIRRYDEQFF.

This chain joins TRBV7-9 and TRBJ2-6; 9 positions agree with TRBD2. Germline V gene lookup returns CDR1 SEHNR and CDR2 FQNEAQ (reference sequence). The CDR3 is made up of 18 amino acids. With 5 bases clipped from V and 2 bases from J, the junction kept 10 bases outside the gene matches. CDR3 sequence reads: CASSRLAGIFAGANVLTF. The CDR3 nucleotides are TGTGCCAGCAGCAGGCTAGCGGGAATATTTGCTGGGGCCAACGTCCTGACTTTC.

The chain joins TRBV29-1 to TRBJ2-7, with 9 bases aligning to TRBD1. V lost 4 bases to trimming and J lost 6 bases; unmatched junction nucleotides: 7. CDR1 and CDR2 (germline): SQVTM, ANQGSEA. The CDR3 extends over 13 amino acids. The CDR3 is CSVARDREFEQYF. The CDR3 DNA is TGCAGCGTTGCCCGGGACAGGGAATTCGAGCAGTACTTC.

The V gene is TRBV4-2, the J gene TRBJ2-5, with 11 bases identical to TRBD1. Germline V gene data show CDR1 as LGHNA and CDR2 as YNFKEQ. This CDR3 is built from 17 residues. Trimming cost V 1 base and J 7 bases; bases outside gene matches: 11. The CDR3 spells CASSQASRGQGGVTQYF. Here the CDR3 DNA reads TGTGCCAGCAGCCAAGCCTCGCGGGGACAGGGGGGAGTGACCCAGTACTTC.

The CDR3 here is CASSYYSNQPQHF. The CDR3 coding sequence is TGCGCCAGCTCCTACTATAGCAATCAGCCCCAGCATTTT. V is TRBV23-1 and J is TRBJ1-5; D is unresolved. TRBV23-1 is an ORF, with its function uncertain. The V end lost 8 bases, the J end lost 0 bases, and 8 bases lay between the germline ends. The CDR3 is 13 residues long.